This T cell receptor (beta chain) derives from a study of T cell repertoires in cytomegalovirus infection. As for the study in general: The study used recently identified HLA-C-restricted and well-studied HLA-B-restricted CMV epitopes. Based on public TCR beta signatures, there were indications of CMV infection and of a matching HLA type. Whole-study findings and limits: Cumulative public TCR beta family frequency identified carriers of CMV plus the relevant HLA.

MiXCR, run by TCRdb on the reads, gives a single entry per CDR3 protein. The sample has around 500,000 distinct CDR3 sequences; about 42% are singletons. Germline V gene sequence: CDR1 SQVTM, CDR2 ANQGSEA. The junction had 7 bases not matched to a gene; V was cut back by 7 bases and J by 0 bases. The CDR3 spans 14 residues. To note about this clonotype: Its antigen is unidentified.

This material consisted of cultured PBMCs, taken from culture after CMV antigen stimulation. This sequence originates from a human donor in good health (CMV status not recorded). Some clones in this sample may be carry-over from other donors' samples. The chain uses TRBV29-1 and TRBJ2-3; 7 positions agree with TRBD2. The CDR3 nucleotides read TGCAGCGGGGGGGGGTGGTCTAGCACAGATACGCAGTATTTT. Protein: CSGGGWSSTDTQYF.